This T cell receptor beta chain came from a study of blood T cell repertoires in COVID-19. There are 18 residues in the CDR3. Trimming cost V 6 bases and J 7 bases; bases outside gene matches: 19. The germline V gene has CDR1 LNHNV and CDR2 YYDKDF (reference sequence). The authors' processing: Cell counts per sample came from amplifying reference gene primers. TCRdb's copy holds only in-frame clones and misses some; the assay was immunoSEQ multiplex PCR. The V and J calls and clone size are taken from that table; D and trimming were inferred from the DNA. The sample lists 150,000 to 200,000 clones; 88% were seen once.

Sequenced material: peripheral blood. This TCR was recovered from a human donor in a cohort sampled during active COVID-19. The chain uses TRBV15 and TRBJ2-4; 9 nucleotides match TRBD2. CDR3 nucleotides: TGTGCCACCAGAGGGGTTAGTGCGGGAGGGCCTCGGGGGAACATTCAGTACTTC. Residues: CATRGVSAGGPRGNIQYF.